Listed below are T cell receptor beta chains from one sample, sequenced in a study of human T cells and chemical hapten exposure. TCRdb analysed the RACE reads with MiXCR anew, one entry per CDR3 protein. The data show 200,000 to 300,000 distinct CDR3 sequences, around 9.3% seen once. Here the sequenced sample was whole blood, taken in connection with sensitization to the hapten diphenylcyclopropenone (DPC). Receptors were obtained from a woman aged 40 to 50 with alopecia areata. Some clones in this sample may be carry-over from other donors' samples. CDR3s include the opening cysteine and the closing phenylalanine or tryptophan. Each record gives: CDR3 protein, CDR3 DNA, J gene, D gene, clone size, V gene. The D gene is left open where the match is weak. Clone size is not always given. Where it is, it says once, few, many or a class for expanded clones.

CDR3aa: CATSEAGYNEQFF; CDR3nt: TGTGCCACCAGTGAGGCGGGATACAATGAGCAGTTCTTC; j_gene: TRBJ2-1; d_gene: NA; abundance: NA; v_gene: TRBV24-1
CDR3aa: CAISSPPGQGKTQYF; CDR3nt: TGTGCCATCAGCTCCCCCCCGGGACAGGGGAAGACCCAGTACTTC; j_gene: TRBJ2-5; d_gene: TRBD1; abundance: few; v_gene: TRBV10-3
CDR3aa: CASEGLAGRGEQFF; CDR3nt: TGTGCCAGCGAGGGACTAGCGGGAAGGGGCGAGCAGTTCTTC; j_gene: TRBJ2-1; d_gene: TRBD2; abundance: many; v_gene: TRBV2
CDR3aa: CASSQVLTAEETQYF; CDR3nt: TGCGCCAGCAGCCAAGTCCTGACGGCAGAAGAGACCCAGTACTTC; j_gene: TRBJ2-5; d_gene: NA; abundance: NA; v_gene: TRBV4-1
CDR3aa: CASSSLPTAGGYNEQFF; CDR3nt: TGTGCCAGCAGCTCCCTACCCACAGCGGGAGGGTACAATGAGCAGTTCTTC; j_gene: TRBJ2-1; d_gene: TRBD2; abundance: NA; v_gene: TRBV7-8
CDR3aa: CASSLYAQETQYF; CDR3nt: TGCGCCAGCAGCTTGTACGCCCAAGAGACCCAGTACTTC; j_gene: TRBJ2-5; d_gene: NA; abundance: few; v_gene: TRBV5-1
CDR3aa: CASSYANTRGGGTGHNTQYF; CDR3nt: TGTGCCAGCAGTTACGCTAATACTCGCGGCGGGGGGACAGGGCATAATACGCAGTATTTT; j_gene: TRBJ2-3; d_gene: NA; abundance: NA; v_gene: TRBV6-6
CDR3aa: CSAIRGETQYF; CDR3nt: TGCAGTGCTATCAGGGGCGAGACCCAGTACTTC; j_gene: TRBJ2-5; d_gene: NA; abundance: NA; v_gene: TRBV20-1
CDR3aa: CASSYSTRLNTGELFF; CDR3nt: TGTGCCAGCAGTTACTCGACCCGATTGAACACCGGGGAGCTGTTTTTT; j_gene: TRBJ2-2; d_gene: NA; abundance: NA; v_gene: TRBV6-5
CDR3aa: CASSLLAAVDNEQFF; CDR3nt: TGTGCCAGCAGTTTACTAGCGGCCGTGGACAATGAGCAGTTCTTC; j_gene: TRBJ2-1; d_gene: TRBD2; abundance: few; v_gene: TRBV6-5
CDR3aa: CASGLGAGGANTEAFF; CDR3nt: TGTGCTAGTGGTTTGGGGGCAGGGGGCGCGAACACTGAAGCTTTCTTT; j_gene: TRBJ1-1; d_gene: TRBD1; abundance: few; v_gene: TRBV12-5
CDR3aa: CASSQDGNGYTF; CDR3nt: TGCGCCAGCAGCCAAGACGGGAATGGCTACACCTTC; j_gene: TRBJ1-2; d_gene: NA; abundance: few; v_gene: TRBV4-1
CDR3aa: CSATSFRLYNEQFF; CDR3nt: TGCAGTGCCACTAGTTTTAGGCTGTACAATGAGCAGTTCTTC; j_gene: TRBJ2-1; d_gene: NA; abundance: few; v_gene: TRBV20-1
CDR3aa: CASSEQGGNTEAFF; CDR3nt: TGTGCCAGCAGTGAACAGGGAGGAAACACTGAAGCTTTCTTT; j_gene: TRBJ1-1; d_gene: NA; abundance: many; v_gene: TRBV6-4
CDR3aa: CASSTGRESTEAFF; CDR3nt: TGTGCCAGCAGCACAGGACGGGAGAGCACTGAAGCTTTCTTT; j_gene: TRBJ1-1; d_gene: NA; abundance: NA; v_gene: TRBV7-2
CDR3aa: CASSSQGGGTEAFF; CDR3nt: TGTGCCAGCAGCTCTCAGGGTGGTGGCACTGAAGCTTTCTTT; j_gene: TRBJ1-1; d_gene: NA; abundance: NA; v_gene: TRBV7-3
CDR3aa: CASGEIGTATYNEQFF; CDR3nt: TGTGCCAGCGGAGAAATCGGGACAGCTACCTACAATGAGCAGTTCTTC; j_gene: TRBJ2-1; d_gene: TRBD1; abundance: few; v_gene: TRBV28
CDR3aa: CASSEFPDYGYTF; CDR3nt: TGTGCCAGCAGTGAATTCCCCGACTATGGCTACACCTTC; j_gene: TRBJ1-2; d_gene: NA; abundance: NA; v_gene: TRBV6-1
CDR3aa: CASSQVGLADLIGGDTQYF; CDR3nt: TGTGCCAGCAGCCAAGTTGGGCTAGCCGACTTGATTGGCGGGGATACGCAGTATTTT; j_gene: TRBJ2-3; d_gene: NA; abundance: many; v_gene: TRBV4-2
CDR3aa: CASSSVQREMGEQFF; CDR3nt: TGTGCCAGCAGTTCCGTACAGCGGGAGATGGGTGAGCAGTTCTTC; j_gene: TRBJ2-1; d_gene: TRBD2; abundance: NA; v_gene: TRBV6-5
CDR3aa: CAGGPSGSTDTQYF; CDR3nt: TGTGCCGGTGGCCCTAGCGGGAGCACAGATACGCAGTATTTT; j_gene: TRBJ2-3; d_gene: TRBD2; abundance: NA; v_gene: TRBV27
CDR3aa: CSADRGLEGYTF; CDR3nt: TGCAGCGCTGACAGGGGGCTGGAAGGCTACACCTTC; j_gene: TRBJ1-2; d_gene: TRBD1; abundance: NA; v_gene: TRBV29-1
CDR3aa: CASSLNSGGYGYTF; CDR3nt: TGTGCCAGCAGCTTAAATTCCGGAGGCTATGGCTACACCTTC; j_gene: TRBJ1-2; d_gene: NA; abundance: few; v_gene: TRBV7-9
CDR3aa: CAISTPGQGYEQYF; CDR3nt: TGTGCCATCTCAACACCGGGACAGGGATATGAGCAGTACTTC; j_gene: TRBJ2-7; d_gene: TRBD1; abundance: NA; v_gene: TRBV7-2
CDR3aa: CATSREHPLSLAKNIQYF; CDR3nt: TGTGCCACCAGCAGAGAACACCCCCTCTCACTAGCCAAAAACATTCAGTACTTC; j_gene: TRBJ2-4; d_gene: NA; abundance: NA; v_gene: TRBV15
CDR3aa: CASSQDPGYNQPQHF; CDR3nt: TGCGCCAGCAGCCAAGATCCGGGGTACAATCAGCCCCAGCATTTT; j_gene: TRBJ1-5; d_gene: NA; abundance: many; v_gene: TRBV4-3
CDR3aa: CASSPWSSGSNEQFF; CDR3nt: TGTGCCAGCAGTCCCTGGTCTAGCGGGAGTAATGAGCAGTTCTTC; j_gene: TRBJ2-1; d_gene: TRBD2; abundance: many; v_gene: TRBV6-5
CDR3aa: CAIAGQSSYEQYF; CDR3nt: TGTGCCATCGCGGGACAGTCGTCCTACGAGCAGTACTTC; j_gene: TRBJ2-7; d_gene: NA; abundance: NA; v_gene: TRBV10-3
CDR3aa: CASRSTGGPYEQYF; CDR3nt: TGTGCCAGCAGATCTACAGGGGGCCCCTACGAGCAGTACTTC; j_gene: TRBJ2-7; d_gene: TRBD1; abundance: many; v_gene: TRBV27
CDR3aa: CASSLGANPEKLFF; CDR3nt: TGCGCCAGCAGCTTGGGTGCCAACCCCGAAAAACTGTTTTTT; j_gene: TRBJ1-4; d_gene: NA; abundance: few; v_gene: TRBV5-1
CDR3aa: CASSPTGRDTGELFF; CDR3nt: TGTGCCAGCAGTCCGACAGGGCGGGACACCGGGGAGCTGTTTTTT; j_gene: TRBJ2-2; d_gene: TRBD1; abundance: NA; v_gene: TRBV3-1
CDR3aa: CASSLSAPAGGNEQFF; CDR3nt: TGTGCCAGCAGTTTATCAGCGCCCGCCGGGGGCAATGAGCAGTTCTTC; j_gene: TRBJ2-1; d_gene: NA; abundance: NA; v_gene: TRBV28
CDR3aa: CASSFVGDGDEQFF; CDR3nt: TGTGCCAGCAGCTTCGTGGGAGATGGCGATGAGCAGTTCTTC; j_gene: TRBJ2-1; d_gene: NA; abundance: few; v_gene: TRBV5-5
CDR3aa: CASSQAGSHQPQHF; CDR3nt: TGCGCCAGCAGCCAAGCAGGGAGTCATCAGCCCCAGCATTTT; j_gene: TRBJ1-5; d_gene: NA; abundance: NA; v_gene: TRBV4-3
CDR3aa: CASSFSSTYTRTLYEQYF; CDR3nt: TGTGCCAGCAGCTTCTCGTCGACTTACACTAGGACCCTCTACGAGCAGTACTTC; j_gene: TRBJ2-7; d_gene: NA; abundance: many; v_gene: TRBV11-1
CDR3aa: CASSLTSGSGWSYNEQFF; CDR3nt: TGTGCCAGCAGTTTAACTAGCGGGAGTGGGTGGTCCTACAATGAGCAGTTCTTC; j_gene: TRBJ2-1; d_gene: TRBD2; abundance: NA; v_gene: TRBV12-3/TRBV12-4
CDR3aa: CAISESNSGANVLTF; CDR3nt: TGTGCCATCAGTGAGTCTAACTCTGGGGCCAACGTCCTGACTTTC; j_gene: TRBJ2-6; d_gene: NA; abundance: many; v_gene: TRBV10-3
CDR3aa: CASSSLVVGSPLHF; CDR3nt: TGTGCCAGCAGCTCGTTGGTCGTGGGTTCACCCCTCCACTTT; j_gene: TRBJ1-6; d_gene: NA; abundance: NA; v_gene: TRBV7-9
CDR3aa: CASSPERAGETQYF; CDR3nt: TGTGCCAGCAGCCCCGAAAGGGCTGGGGAGACCCAGTACTTC; j_gene: TRBJ2-5; d_gene: NA; abundance: NA; v_gene: TRBV12-3/TRBV12-4
CDR3aa: CASSRRQGQGQPQHF; CDR3nt: TGCGCCAGCAGCCGCCGACAGGGTCAGGGTCAGCCCCAGCATTTT; j_gene: TRBJ1-5; d_gene: TRBD1; abundance: NA; v_gene: TRBV4-1
CDR3aa: CASSQDSSTSGRAWELFF; CDR3nt: TGCGCCAGCAGCCAAGACTCGAGTACTAGCGGGAGGGCCTGGGAGCTGTTTTTT; j_gene: TRBJ2-2; d_gene: TRBD2; abundance: NA; v_gene: TRBV4-1
CDR3aa: CASSYPLGLAGTDTQYF; CDR3nt: TGTGCCAGCAGTTACCCGTTGGGACTAGCGGGCACAGATACGCAGTATTTT; j_gene: TRBJ2-3; d_gene: TRBD2; abundance: many; v_gene: TRBV6-2/TRBV6-3
CDR3aa: CASSLSHPTDTQYF; CDR3nt: TGTGCCAGCAGCTTATCTCACCCCACAGATACGCAGTATTTT; j_gene: TRBJ2-3; d_gene: NA; abundance: NA; v_gene: TRBV7-3
CDR3aa: CASNRWNTEAFF; CDR3nt: TGTGCCAGCAACCGGTGGAACACTGAAGCTTTCTTT; j_gene: TRBJ1-1; d_gene: NA; abundance: NA; v_gene: TRBV6-1
CDR3aa: CASSSPSGTANTGELFF; CDR3nt: TGTGCCAGCAGCTCTCCCTCCGGGACGGCGAACACCGGGGAGCTGTTTTTT; j_gene: TRBJ2-2; d_gene: NA; abundance: few; v_gene: TRBV12-3/TRBV12-4
CDR3aa: CASSQRTGTQPETQYF; CDR3nt: TGTGCCAGCAGCCAGAGGACCGGGACCCAGCCAGAAACGCAGTATTTT; j_gene: TRBJ2-3; d_gene: NA; abundance: once; v_gene: TRBV5-6
CDR3aa: CASSVGGDPYEQYF; CDR3nt: TGTGCCAGCAGCGTAGGTGGCGATCCCTACGAGCAGTACTTC; j_gene: TRBJ2-7; d_gene: NA; abundance: few; v_gene: TRBV9
CDR3aa: CASSLRGDEQFF; CDR3nt: TGTGCCAGCAGTTTAAGGGGGGATGAGCAGTTCTTC; j_gene: TRBJ2-1; d_gene: NA; abundance: many; v_gene: TRBV12-3/TRBV12-4
CDR3aa: CATSREPMDWDQPQHF; CDR3nt: TGTGCCACCAGCAGAGAACCCATGGATTGGGATCAGCCCCAGCATTTT; j_gene: TRBJ1-5; d_gene: NA; abundance: few; v_gene: TRBV15
CDR3aa: CASSPGLAGGPYEQYF; CDR3nt: TGTGCCAGCAGTCCCGGACTAGCGGGAGGCCCCTACGAGCAGTACTTC; j_gene: TRBJ2-7; d_gene: TRBD2; abundance: NA; v_gene: TRBV6-2/TRBV6-3
CDR3aa: CAWHRGPGDTQYF; CDR3nt: TGTGCCTGGCACAGGGGGCCTGGAGATACGCAGTATTTT; j_gene: TRBJ2-3; d_gene: TRBD1; abundance: NA; v_gene: TRBV30
CDR3aa: CASRGTGGWTGELFF; CDR3nt: TGTGCCAGCAGGGGGACAGGGGGCTGGACCGGGGAGCTGTTTTTT; j_gene: TRBJ2-2; d_gene: TRBD1; abundance: few; v_gene: TRBV12-3/TRBV12-4
CDR3aa: CASRKFSEQYF; CDR3nt: TGTGCCAGCAGGAAGTTTAGCGAGCAGTACTTC; j_gene: TRBJ2-7; d_gene: NA; abundance: NA; v_gene: TRBV27
CDR3aa: CASTQGREETQYF; CDR3nt: TGTGCCAGCACTCAGGGGAGAGAGGAGACCCAGTACTTC; j_gene: TRBJ2-5; d_gene: NA; abundance: few; v_gene: TRBV6-2/TRBV6-3